This T cell receptor (beta chain) was retrieved from a study of glioma-infiltrating T cells after dendritic cell vaccination. Study-level information: Patients had newly diagnosed or recurrent glioblastoma and received dendritic cell vaccines.

V was clipped by 2 bases and J by 0 bases, with 8 bases between them. From germline, CDR1 is WSHSY and CDR2 SAAADI. The CDR3 has 15 residues. Worth noting for this clone: What it binds is not known.

The repertoire was sequenced with immunoSEQ multiplex PCR; TCRdb's copy has only in-frame clones and lacks some. This sample yields 95,000 to 110,000 clones, of which more than 80% are seen a single time; about an eighth belongs to the top ten. Study-wide findings and caveats: No direct clonality-survival link was found; a diverse polyclonal response may matter.

Only patients with spare fresh-frozen tumor and over two years of follow-up were included. V gene TRBV10-2 combines with J gene TRBJ1-5; D is undetermined. The TCR originated in a human donor with glioblastoma. The starting material was blood, obtained before dendritic cell vaccination. The CDR3 DNA follows: TGCGCCAGCAGTGAGAATGAGGATAGCAATCAGCCCCAGCATTTT. Protein product: CASSENEDSNQPQHF.